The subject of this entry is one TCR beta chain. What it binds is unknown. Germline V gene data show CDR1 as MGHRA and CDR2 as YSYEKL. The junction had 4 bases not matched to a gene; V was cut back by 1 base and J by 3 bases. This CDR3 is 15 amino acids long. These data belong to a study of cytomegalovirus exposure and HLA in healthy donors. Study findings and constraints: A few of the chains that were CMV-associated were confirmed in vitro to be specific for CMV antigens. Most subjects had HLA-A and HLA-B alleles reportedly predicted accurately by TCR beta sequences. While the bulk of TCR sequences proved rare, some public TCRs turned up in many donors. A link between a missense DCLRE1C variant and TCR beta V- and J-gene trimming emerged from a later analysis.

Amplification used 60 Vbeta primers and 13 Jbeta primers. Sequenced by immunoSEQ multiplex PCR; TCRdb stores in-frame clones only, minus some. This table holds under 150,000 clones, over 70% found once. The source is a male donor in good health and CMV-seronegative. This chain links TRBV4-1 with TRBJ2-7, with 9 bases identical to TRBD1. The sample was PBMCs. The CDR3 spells CASSQAGTGNYEQYF. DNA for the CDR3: TGCGCCAGCAGCCAAGCCGGGACAGGGAACTACGAGCAGTACTTC.